Sequencing of this T cell receptor (beta chain) was carried out in a study of control samples from healthy donors and cancer patients. Sequencing was performed with immunoSEQ multiplex PCR; in TCRdb, only in-frame clones are kept and a portion is missing. The sample lists about 120,000 clones; 93% were seen once. The clonotype was recovered from a man younger than 40 in good health. Sample: blood.

The DNA for the CDR3 is TGTGCCAGCGGATCGGACAGGGGGTTATCCTACGAGCAGTACTTC. It codes for CASGSDRGLSYEQYF. J is TRBJ2-7 and V is TRBV7-9; TRBD1 matches at 10 bases. Germline V CDR1 and CDR2: SEHNR, FQNEAQ (reference sequence). The V gene end was trimmed by 8 bases and the J gene end by 1 base; junction bases not matched to a gene: 8. This CDR3 is 15 amino acids long.